This TCR beta chain was observed in a study of T cells in Graves' hyperthyroidism and ophthalmopathy. Study findings and constraints: A model built on 13 V-J features separated ophthalmopathy from stable hyperthyroidism. It was a median around seven months before onset that the model predicted ophthalmopathy.

TCR beta CDR3 regions were amplified from RNA. HTBI primers were the set used in a first-round RT-PCR of the TCR CDR3. One entry per CDR3 protein results from TCRdb running MiXCR on the multiplex PCR reads. Among under 130,000 distinct CDR3 sequences listed, roughly 47% were seen once. This CDR3 has 16 residues. Germline CDR1 reads SGHTS; CDR2 reads YDEGEE. The trim removed 3 bases at V and 6 bases at J, leaving 11 bases unmatched. Over 18 months, lack of ophthalmopathy progression marked Graves' hyperthyroidism as stable. 9 to 10 ml fresh peripheral blood yielded the PBMCs. This clonotype appeared many times. The antigen remains unidentified.

The TCR sequence derives from a man between 40 and 49 years old with Graves' hyperthyroidism. The chain has TRBV5-8 and TRBJ1-2; 10 bases line up with TRBD1. Sequenced input: blood. The CDR3 sequence is CASSSLSRQGADGYTF. DNA for the CDR3: TGTGCCAGCAGCTCCTTATCTCGACAGGGGGCTGATGGCTACACCTTC.